The 18 T cell receptor beta chains reported below all come from one sample, sequenced in a study of PD-L1 blockade in urothelial cancer. Data came from immunoSEQ multiplex PCR; TCRdb stores just in-frame clones and leaves some out. The data show tens of thousands of clones, 70% to 90% seen once. Here the sequenced sample was PBMCs, taken around atezolizumab (anti-PD-L1) treatment. The source of these receptors is a man aged 60 to 69 with urothelial cancer.

The chain carries TRBV5-1 and TRBJ2-1; TRBD2 matches at 9 bases. Germline CDR1 is SGHRS and CDR2 is YFSETQ. The V gene end was trimmed by 6 bases and the J gene end by 5 bases; junction bases not matched to a gene: 9. The CDR3 totals 15 residues. The CDR3 sequence: CASNPRTSANNEQFF. The DNA for the CDR3 is TGCGCCAGCAACCCAAGGACTAGCGCGAACAATGAGCAGTTCTTC.

The count of this clone is one. The chain employs TRBV7-2 and TRBJ2-2; D perhaps matches TRBD1 (5 bases). This CDR3 is 14 amino acids long. Trimming shortened V by 4 bases and J by 2 bases, and 8 bases separated the two germline ends. Germline V gives CDR1 SGHTA, CDR2 FQGNSA. The CDR3 nucleotides read TGTGCCAGCAGCTATCAGGGAAACACCGGGGAGCTGTTTTTT. Protein sequence: CASSYQGNTGELFF.

This chain links TRBV29-1 with TRBJ1-1; a weak D match, TRBD1 (6 bases). The CDR3 length is 16 residues. Germline V gives CDR1 SQVTM, CDR2 ANQGSEA. Trimming took 5 bases from V and 0 from J, leaving 19 bases between them. CDR3 protein: CSVPRHRAGMNTEAFF. In DNA form, the CDR3 reads TGCAGCGTTCCTCGTCACAGGGCCGGGATGAACACTGAAGCTTTCTTT. Drawing the rest from reference TRBV29-1 and TRBJ1-1, the complete variable domain is SAVISQKPSRDICQRGTSLTIQCQVDSQVTMMFWYRQQPGQSLTLIATANQGSEATYESGFVIDKFPISRPNLTFSTLTVSNMSPEDSSIYLCSVPRHRAGMNTEAFFGQGTRLTVV.

The chain joins TRBV10-3 to TRBJ1-3; 12 nucleotides agree with TRBD1. The CDR3 covers 15 residues. Per the germline V gene, CDR1 is ENHRY and CDR2 is SYGVKD. Trimming at V came to 7 bases and at J to 3 bases, leaving 4 bases not matched to a gene. CDR3: CAIKGQGADGNTIYF. CDR3 DNA sequence: TGTGCCATCAAGGGACAGGGGGCGGATGGAAACACCATATATTTT.

The chain couples TRBV5-1 to TRBJ2-7; the match to TRBD2 covers 11 bases. CDR3 size: 15 residues. Germline CDR1 SGHRS, CDR2 YFSETQ. V dropped 1 base and J dropped 3; count of bases not matched to a gene: 3. CDR3 loop: CASSLTSGRYYEQYF. Here the CDR3 DNA reads TGCGCCAGCAGCTTGACTAGCGGGAGATACTACGAGCAGTACTTC.

V usage is TRBV14 and J usage is TRBJ1-4, with D perhaps matching TRBD1 (5 bases). Germline-derived CDR1 and CDR2 are SGHDN and FVKESK. The CDR3 is 15 residues long. V was cut by 0 bases and J by 8 bases, with 13 bases left in between. DNA for the CDR3: TGTGCCAGCAGCCAAGATACCAGGGAGGGGGAAAAACTGTTTTTT. Its translation: CASSQDTREGEKLFF.

J is TRBJ2-5 and V is TRBV12-2; the table calls TRBD2, which could not be checked here. TRBV12-2 is described as a pseudogene. The CDR3 has 16 amino acids. The CDR3, as DNA: TGTGCAAGTCGCTTAATTCTTAGCGGGGGCCAAGAGACCCAGTACTTC. It is translated as CASRLILSGGQETQYF.

The chain is built from TRBV14 and TRBJ1-2; weak D call: TRBD1 (5 bases). CDR3 length: 15 amino acids. CDR1 SGHDN and CDR2 FVKESK come from the germline V gene. The V end lost 4 bases, the J end lost 4 bases, and 16 bases lay between the germline ends. CDR3 sequence reads: CASSPRTGLGYGYTF. DNA of the CDR3: TGTGCCAGCAGCCCCAGAACAGGACTAGGCTATGGCTACACCTTC.

This clone was counted a few times. The chain couples TRBV5-6 to TRBJ1-5, with TRBD1 as a possible D gene (6 bases). The CDR3 runs 14 residues. Germline CDR1 and CDR2: SGHDT and YYEEEE. V lost 2 bases and J 7 bases, leaving 13 bases between the germline ends. The CDR3 loop reads CASSFKTGRQPQHF. The CDR3 DNA reads as TGTGCCAGCAGCTTCAAGACAGGCCGGCAGCCCCAGCATTTT.

The chain couples TRBV5-4 to TRBJ2-5; 10 nucleotides align to TRBD1. Looked up from germline, CDR1 is SGHNT and CDR2 is YYREEE (reference sequence). J was trimmed by 5 bases and V by 3 bases; bases with no gene match: 4. CDR3 size: 14 residues. The CDR3, as DNA: TGTGCCAGCAGCTGGGACAGGGGTGCCGAGACCCAGTACTTC. Translation gives CASSWDRGAETQYF.

The rearrangement joins TRBV5-6 to TRBJ1-2; D is unresolved. Trimming shortened V by 4 bases and J by 7 bases, and 20 bases separated the two germline ends. The CDR3 has 15 residues. Germline values: CDR1 SGHDT, CDR2 YYEEEE. The CDR3 DNA is TGTGCCAGCAGCCGGGTCCCGGTGGCAGAGAGTGGCTACACCTTC. Its protein product is CASSRVPVAESGYTF.

This clone was counted between two and nine times. The gene calls are TRBV19 and TRBJ2-5, with 8 bases matching TRBD2. The length of the CDR3 is 14 residues. Trimming took 5 bases from V and 4 from J; bases not matched to a gene: 6. Germline values: CDR1 LNHDA, CDR2 SQIVND (reference sequence). The CDR3 bases are TGTGCCAGTAGTGATTCGGGGGGGGGAGAGACCCAGTACTTC. It is translated as CASSDSGGGETQYF.

This chain links TRBV6-5 with TRBJ1-1, with D possibly being TRBD1 (6 bases). The CDR3 runs to 16 residues. Between the trimmed V and J ends, which lost 1 base and 6 bases, there was a span of 18 bases. Germline CDR1 and CDR2: MNHEY and SVGAGI. CDR3 DNA: TGTGCCAGCAGTTACTTTTACACAGGGAGTAGGGCTGAAGCTTTCTTT. This codes for CASSYFYTGSRAEAFF.

The V call is TRBV19, the J call TRBJ1-1; D unresolved. V was clipped by 6 bases and J by 12 bases, with 17 bases between them. Germline V gene lookup returns CDR1 LNHDA and CDR2 SQIVND (reference sequence). The CDR3 contains 12 residues. This chain's CDR3 is CASRAGGKKTFF. The CDR3 bases are TGTGCCAGTAGGGCGGGAGGGAAGAAAACTTTCTTT.

The chain links TRBV19 to TRBJ2-3, with 8 bases aligning to TRBD1. Germline V gene lookup returns CDR1 LNHDA and CDR2 SQIVND (reference sequence). This CDR3 region has 16 residues. V shed 2 bases and J 1 base; nucleotides not matched to a gene: 5. DNA of the CDR3: TGTGCCAGTAGTATATTGGACAGGGAGGGCACAGATACGCAGTATTTT. Amino acid sequence: CASSILDREGTDTQYF.

The chain employs TRBV21-1 and TRBJ2-7; no DNA check was done on the table's D call, TRBD2. TRBV21-1 constitutes a pseudogene. The CDR3 contains 14 residues. As DNA, the CDR3 is TGTGCCAGCAGCAACGAGCGGGTAGCCTACGAGCAGTACTTC. This translates into CASSNERVAYEQYF.

The chain links TRBV11-3 to TRBJ2-1, with 9 positions matching TRBD2. The CDR3 covers 15 residues. CDR1 SGHNT and CDR2 YENEEA come from the germline V gene. V trimming: 1 base; J trimming: 5 bases; junction bases outside the gene matches: 3. CDR3 region: CASSLGSGSHNEQFF. In DNA form, the CDR3 reads TGTGCCAGCAGCTTAGGTAGCGGGAGCCACAATGAGCAGTTCTTC.

This clone was observed a few times. The rearrangement links TRBV30 to TRBJ1-1; a weak D match, TRBD1 (6 bases). The CDR3 is 15 amino acids. CDR1 and CDR2 (germline): GTSNPN, SVGIG (reference sequence). Trimming cost V 0 bases and J 4 bases, with 15 bases left between them. DNA of the CDR3: TGTGCCTGGAGTGTACTTTCCCTAGGGGGCACTGAAGCTTTCTTT. Amino acid sequence: CAWSVLSLGGTEAFF.